Listed below are T cell receptor beta chains from one sample, sequenced in a study of post-analysis software for immune sequencing data. MiXCR, run by TCRdb on the PCR reads, gives a single entry per CDR3 protein. This table holds under 200,000 distinct CDR3 sequences, 30% to 45% found once. Sequenced material: blood, taken after autologous hematopoietic stem cell transplantation. Receptor source: a girl aged 5-17 years with multiple sclerosis. Both conserved end residues are part of each CDR3. Each record gives: D gene, J gene, clone size, V gene, CDR3 protein, CDR3 DNA. The D gene is left open where the match is weak. Only part of the rows carry a size: once, few, many, or a class if the clone is expanded.

>.|TRBJ1-5|few|TRBV20-1
CSAQDRYSNQPQHF
TGCAGTGCTCAGGACAGATATAGCAATCAGCCCCAGCATTTT
>.|TRBJ2-1|.|TRBV28
CASSLSWAEGGAVNEQFF
TGTGCCAGCAGTTTATCCTGGGCGGAGGGAGGCGCGGTGAATGAGCAGTTCTTC
>.|TRBJ2-7|.|TRBV20-1
CSARGLGAGEQYF
TGCAGTGCTAGAGGGCTAGGAGCTGGGGAGCAGTACTTC
>.|TRBJ2-1|.|TRBV4-2
CASSRAEAGNEQFF
TGTGCCAGCAGCCGCGCCGAGGCGGGGAATGAGCAGTTCTTC
>TRBD2|TRBJ2-7|few|TRBV12-3/TRBV12-4
CASRGGPSYEQYF
TGTGCCAGCCGGGGGGGGCCTTCCTACGAGCAGTACTTC
>.|TRBJ2-7|many|TRBV7-9
CASSPSGTTNEQYF
TGTGCCAGCAGCCCTTCCGGGACAACTAACGAGCAGTACTTC
>.|TRBJ2-5|.|TRBV7-3
CASSPTNGETQYF
TGTGCCAGCAGCCCGACAAACGGAGAGACCCAGTACTTC
>TRBD2|TRBJ2-1|.|TRBV20-1
CSANHLAGGTNEQFF
TGCAGTGCTAACCATTTAGCGGGAGGGACCAATGAGCAGTTCTTC
>TRBD1|TRBJ2-7|.|TRBV20-1
CSARDAGTGGYEQYF
TGCAGTGCCCGCGATGCCGGGACAGGAGGGTACGAGCAGTACTTC
>TRBD2|TRBJ2-5|once|TRBV3-1
CASSQSLAGAGETQYF
TGTGCCAGCAGCCAATCGCTAGCGGGAGCAGGGGAGACCCAGTACTTC
>.|TRBJ1-2|few|TRBV12-3/TRBV12-4
CASSFSSRSPGGYTF
TGTGCCAGCAGTTTCTCAAGCAGGAGTCCGGGGGGCTACACCTTC
>TRBD1|TRBJ1-2|many|TRBV12-3/TRBV12-4
CASSPRPGQHYGYTF
TGTGCCAGCAGTCCCCGGCCGGGACAGCACTATGGCTACACCTTC
>.|TRBJ2-1|few|TRBV9
CASSVGQTGTYNEQFF
TGTGCCAGCAGCGTAGGACAGACCGGGACCTACAATGAGCAGTTCTTC
>TRBD2|TRBJ2-1|many|TRBV10-3
CAISETSVLGNEQFF
TGTGCCATCAGTGAGACTAGCGTCTTAGGGAATGAGCAGTTCTTC
>.|TRBJ1-4|few|TRBV6-5
CASSTNRVSTNEKLFF
TGTGCCAGCAGCACAAACAGGGTTTCAACTAATGAAAAACTGTTTTTT
>.|TRBJ1-1|.|TRBV28
CASSPQKQNTEAFF
TGTGCCAGCAGTCCACAGAAGCAGAACACTGAAGCTTTCTTT
>.|TRBJ2-2|.|TRBV24-1
CATSDQHRAGTGELFF
TGTGCCACCAGTGACCAACACAGGGCGGGCACTGGGGAGCTGTTTTTT
>.|TRBJ1-2|.|TRBV12-3/TRBV12-4
CASTGQGLGYGYTF
TGTGCCAGCACCGGGCAGGGGCTCGGCTATGGCTACACCTTC
>.|TRBJ1-1|.|TRBV24-1
CATIGHQNTEAFF
TGTGCCACTATAGGTCACCAGAACACTGAAGCTTTCTTT
>TRBD1|TRBJ1-2|.|TRBV5-5
CASSSDRGPYGYTF
TGTGCCAGCAGCTCCGACAGGGGGCCTTATGGCTACACCTTC
>.|TRBJ1-5|few|TRBV6-2/TRBV6-3
CASSYRDNQPQHF
TGTGCCAGCAGTTACAGGGATAATCAGCCCCAGCATTTT
>TRBD1|TRBJ2-1|few|TRBV18
CASHPFGTGGNEQFF
TGTGCCAGCCACCCTTTCGGGACAGGGGGCAATGAGCAGTTCTTC
>.|TRBJ1-4|few|TRBV29-1
CSVERWGNGNEKLFF
TGCAGCGTTGAAAGGTGGGGGAACGGCAATGAAAAACTGTTTTTT
>TRBD2|TRBJ2-3|many|TRBV7-9
CASSPGLGGTDTQYF
TGTGCCAGCAGCCCTGGACTAGGCGGCACAGATACGCAGTATTTT
>.|TRBJ2-4|.|TRBV5-5
CASTQFLGHKQYF
TGTGCCAGCACCCAGTTTTTGGGACATAAGCAGTACTTC
>.|TRBJ1-1|once|TRBV27
CASSFYENTEAFF
TGTGCCAGCAGTTTCTATGAGAACACTGAAGCTTTCTTT
>TRBD2|TRBJ2-1|.|TRBV20-1
CSAGRTSGGEQFF
TGCAGTGCTGGTAGGACTAGCGGGGGTGAGCAGTTCTTC
>.|TRBJ1-2|.|TRBV6-1
CASSLYGLEVGGYTF
TGTGCCAGCAGCCTTTATGGCCTGGAGGTCGGTGGCTACACCTTC
>.|TRBJ1-1|.|TRBV7-2
CASSLWGRVGDTEAFF
TGTGCCAGCAGCTTATGGGGGAGGGTAGGAGACACTGAAGCTTTCTTT
>.|TRBJ2-3|.|TRBV2
CASKRGRDTDTQYF
TGTGCCAGCAAACGGGGCCGAGACACAGATACGCAGTATTTT
>TRBD2|TRBJ2-1|few|TRBV4-2
CASSLAGVGSDEQFF
TGTGCCAGCAGCCTAGCGGGAGTGGGCAGCGATGAGCAGTTCTTC
>TRBD2|TRBJ2-3|.|TRBV29-1
CSASLAVRDTQYF
TGCAGCGCGTCCCTAGCGGTCCGAGATACGCAGTATTTT
>.|TRBJ2-1|.|TRBV14
CASSQEISYNEQFF
TGTGCCAGCAGCCAAGAGATAAGCTACAATGAGCAGTTCTTC
>TRBD2|TRBJ2-1|few|TRBV20-1
CSALGLAGGPRNEQFF
TGCAGTGCTCTGGGACTAGCGGGAGGGCCACGCAATGAGCAGTTCTTC
>TRBD1|TRBJ2-1|many|TRBV29-1
CSHGSRDRVHNEQFF
TGCAGCCATGGTTCCCGGGACAGGGTCCACAATGAGCAGTTCTTC
>TRBD2|TRBJ2-7|.|TRBV20-1
CSARDLLPSGMYEQYF
TGCAGTGCTAGAGATCTACTGCCTAGCGGGATGTACGAGCAGTACTTC
>.|TRBJ2-1|many|TRBV27
CASSFARWDEQFF
TGTGCCAGCAGTTTTGCCAGATGGGATGAGCAGTTCTTC
>.|TRBJ2-7|few|TRBV7-9
CASSLAGSSSYEQYF
TGTGCCAGCAGCTTAGCTGGCTCCTCCTCCTACGAGCAGTACTTC
>.|TRBJ2-5|.|TRBV28
CASSFRQVQETQYF
TGTGCCAGCAGTTTTAGACAGGTCCAAGAGACCCAGTACTTC
>.|TRBJ2-1|.|TRBV7-8
CASSSDSGNEQFF
TGTGCCAGCAGCTCGGATAGCGGCAATGAGCAGTTCTTC
>.|TRBJ2-7|.|TRBV21-1
CASSTYREGELCSYEQYF
TGTGCCAGCAGCACATACCGGGAGGGGGAACTATGCTCCTACGAGCAGTACTTC
>.|TRBJ2-7|.|TRBV11-3
CASSFGGLSEQYF
TGTGCCAGCAGCTTCGGCGGGTTGAGCGAGCAGTACTTC
>.|TRBJ2-1|.|TRBV24-1
CATSARGSSYNEQFF
TGTGCCACCAGTGCCCGGGGAAGCTCCTACAATGAGCAGTTCTTC
>TRBD2|TRBJ2-1|.|TRBV20-1
CSASFLAGGLRNEQFF
TGCAGTGCTAGTTTTCTAGCGGGAGGACTCCGGAATGAGCAGTTCTTC
>.|TRBJ2-6|.|TRBV6-1
CASSEGAAGANVRTF
TGTGCCAGCAGTGAAGGGGCAGCTGGGGCCAACGTCCGGACTTTC
>TRBD2|TRBJ2-5|few|TRBV9
CASSVSAGVGETQYF
TGTGCCAGCAGCGTGTCAGCGGGAGTAGGGGAGACCCAGTACTTC
>.|TRBJ2-1|few|TRBV29-1
CSVEGGQGSYNEQFF
TGCAGCGTTGAAGGGGGGCAGGGGAGCTACAATGAGCAGTTCTTC
>TRBD2|TRBJ2-1|few|TRBV6-6
CASSYEASGRNEQFF
TGTGCCAGCAGTTACGAAGCTAGCGGGAGGAATGAGCAGTTCTTC
>TRBD1|TRBJ1-1|once|TRBV2
CASSMDRVNTEAFF
TGTGCCAGCAGTATGGACAGGGTGAACACTGAAGCTTTCTTT
>TRBD2|TRBJ2-5|.|TRBV5-1
CASSLRTSGLQETQYF
TGCGCCAGCAGCTTGAGGACTAGCGGACTCCAAGAGACCCAGTACTTC
>.|TRBJ1-6|once|TRBV5-1
CASKDQGSNSPLHF
TGCGCCAGCAAGGACCAGGGTTCGAATTCACCCCTCCACTTT
>.|TRBJ1-2|.|TRBV27
CASSLSHSEGYTF
TGTGCCAGCAGTTTAAGCCACTCGGAAGGCTACACCTTC
>TRBD1|TRBJ2-7|.|TRBV24-1
CAASDFHLQGIRCEQYF
TGTGCCGCCAGTGATTTCCACCTACAGGGGATTCGGTGCGAGCAGTACTTC
>.|TRBJ2-4|.|TRBV4-3
CASSQDRRAKNIQYF
TGCGCCAGCAGCCAAGATCGGAGAGCCAAAAACATTCAGTACTTC
>.|TRBJ1-1|few|TRBV7-9
CASTGLSGEAFF
TGTGCCAGCACGGGTTTGTCGGGGGAAGCTTTCTTT
>TRBD2|TRBJ2-1|.|TRBV27
CASSLLGLAGHNEQFF
TGTGCCAGCAGTTTACTGGGACTAGCGGGTCACAATGAGCAGTTCTTC
>.|TRBJ2-7|.|TRBV28
CASSLGGASYEQYF
TGTGCCAGCAGTTTAGGGGGGGCCTCCTACGAGCAGTACTTC
>TRBD1|TRBJ1-2|.|TRBV25-1
CASSESGGQGFGYTF
TGTGCCAGCAGTGAATCAGGGGGACAGGGTTTTGGCTACACCTTC